Detailed here is one TCR beta chain. Antigen: not known. A read error may be the cause here, since a much bigger clone is one base away. Looked up from germline, CDR1 is MNHEY and CDR2 is SMNVEV (reference sequence). CDR3 length: 18 residues. Trimming cost V 5 bases and J 1 base, with 23 bases left between them. Previously reported methods and listed TCR primers produced the bulk TCR libraries. TCRdb reprocessed the PCR reads via MiXCR and lists one record per CDR3 protein. The table includes tens of thousands of distinct CDR3 sequences, under 25% detected once. These data belong to a study of molecular identifiers for immune sequencing clone quantification. Study-level findings and limits: Clone sizes that are highly expanded could be underestimated when identical TCR molecules share a barcode.

The V call is TRBV27, the J call TRBJ1-1, with a weak D call TRBD1 (5 bases). The source of this sequence is a human donor in good health. Some libraries in this study had Jurkat cell RNA spiked in. The sequenced sample consisted of naive CD8+ T cells from blood, with Jurkat cell RNA spiked in. As to subset: FACS-sorted CD8+CD4-CCR7+CD45RA+ naive T cells. In DNA, the CDR3 is TGTGCCAGCAGTCACCGTCAGGTTGGGGCCAGGTGGAACACTGAAGCTTTCTTT. Translation gives CASSHRQVGARWNTEAFF.